This record looks at one T cell receptor (beta chain) sequence and its context. Its specificity is not known. This record comes from a study of persistence of HIV-infected CD4 T cells. Study-wide findings and caveats: Degenerate expanded CDR3beta sequences were enriched among CMV- and Gag-responding cells.

This nonspecific control used anti-CD3/anti-CD28 bead stimulation of CD4+ T cells. Sorting of responding CD4+ T cells relied on upregulated CD40 ligand together with CD69. PBMCs were depleted of CD8+ T cells before stimulation. Germline loops: CDR1 SGHRS, CDR2 YFSETQ. V dropped 4 bases and J dropped 2; count of bases not matched to a gene: 3. This CDR3 is built from 14 residues. The immunoSEQ assay was version 4, run in survey mode. Method: immunoSEQ multiplex PCR; TCRdb's copy keeps in-frame clones and lacks some. The data hold about 47,000 clones, with more than 85% observed a single time. The clonotype originates from an adult man with HIV who was CMV-seropositive. The sequencing used CD4+ T cells sorted from PBMCs after roughly 18-hour stimulation, collected from a patient who received antiretroviral therapy. This rearrangement joins TRBV5-1 to TRBJ1-2, with 9 bases identical to TRBD1. CDR3 amino acids: CASSEDRGNYGYTF. CDR3 nucleotide sequence: TGCGCCAGCAGCGAAGACAGGGGGAACTATGGCTACACCTTC.